The present entry profiles one T cell receptor beta chain with its context. Repertoires were generated with immunoSEQ multiplex PCR, while TCRdb's copy carries only in-frame clones and drops some. The sample records over 200,000 clones, about 83% being singletons. The data stem from a study of blood T cell repertoires in COVID-19. Per germline, CDR1 MNHEY and CDR2 SVGAGI. The CDR3 length is 13 residues. Trimming stripped 0 bases from V and 7 bases from J, with 10 bases between. The clonotype comes from a woman under 40 with COVID-19, enrolled during active disease. The specimen was peripheral blood. The V gene is TRBV6-5, the J gene TRBJ2-7, with D maybe TRBD2 (6 bases). The CDR3 DNA sequence: TGTGCCAGCAGTTACTCCGGGAGTTTAGAGCAGTACTTC. Protein: CASSYSGSLEQYF.